This T cell receptor (beta chain) is from a study of T cells after yellow fever vaccination. Notes on the study in general: Peak timing came faster in the weaker secondary response, day 5 versus 15.

This clonotype was detected a few times. Its target is not known. TCRdb re-called the 5' RACE reads through MiXCR, storing one row per CDR3 protein. The top ten clones hold just over 35% of a sample with under 200,000 distinct CDR3 sequences, approximately 9.9% of them seen once. Germline V gene sequence: CDR1 LNHNV, CDR2 YYDKDF (reference sequence). With 3 bases clipped from V and 10 bases from J, the junction kept 8 bases outside the gene matches. CDR3 length: 15 residues. The TCR comes from a man between 18 and 29 years old who received the YFV17D yellow fever vaccine. The sequenced sample was CD8+ T cells sorted from PBMCs, obtained 15 days after the yellow fever booster vaccination. The V call is TRBV15, the J call TRBJ2-1, with TRBD2 identical over 11 bases. This CDR3 reads CATSSGTSGFREQFF. CDR3 in DNA: TGTGCCACCAGCAGCGGGACTAGCGGCTTTAGGGAGCAGTTCTTC.